The next 21 T cell receptor beta chains were all read from a single sample in a study of control samples from healthy donors and cancer patients. Libraries were prepared by immunoSEQ multiplex PCR; TCRdb keeps only in-frame clonotypes and omits some of them. The repertoire includes about 99,000 clones, around 88% of them detected once, and about 18% sits in the top ten. Input material: PBMCs. Receptors originate from a man in his sixties with lung cancer.

The chain employs TRBV6-5 and TRBJ1-6, with 9 bases that match TRBD1. The germline gives CDR1 MNHEY, CDR2 SVGAGI. Trimming cost V 6 bases and J 7 bases; bases outside gene matches: 4. This CDR3 spans 14 amino acids. The DNA for the CDR3 is TGTGCCAGCAGAGGGACAGGGCAGAATTCACCCCTCCACTTT. Its protein is CASRGTGQNSPLHF.

This sequence joins TRBV2 and TRBJ2-5, with D perhaps TRBD1 or TRBD2 (5 bases each). This CDR3 spans 15 amino acids. CDR1 and CDR2 (germline): SNHLY, FYNNEI. Trimming pared 7 bases from V and 7 bases from J, leaving 22 bases between. The CDR3 region has the DNA TGTGCCAGCAATCCTCCCGGGACCTCAGGCGGGACCCAGTACTTC. Encoded protein: CASNPPGTSGGTQYF.

The chain couples TRBV4-1 to TRBJ1-5; 9 nucleotides match TRBD1. The CDR3 has 19 residues. The germline gives CDR1 MGHRA, CDR2 YSYEKL. V dropped 4 bases and J dropped 0; count of bases not matched to a gene: 13. CDR3 loop: CASSRELPGQGYSNQPQHF. For the CDR3, the DNA is TGCGCCAGCAGCCGCGAACTCCCGGGACAGGGCTATAGCAATCAGCCCCAGCATTTT.

CDR3 in DNA: TGTGCCAGCAGTTACGTAAATGAGCAGTTCTTC. Its translation: CASSYVNEQFF. The rearrangement uses TRBV12-3 or TRBV12-4 and TRBJ2-1; D unresolved. The CDR3 contains 11 residues. Deletions cut 4 bases from V and 7 bases from J, with 5 bases between.

The V call is TRBV3-1 (or the pseudogene TRBV3-2), the J call TRBJ1-1; D is unresolved. Germline loops: CDR1 LGHDT, CDR2 YNNKEL (reference sequence). V lost 1 base to trimming and J lost 6 bases, with 12 bases between them. The CDR3 is 14 amino acids. CDR3 protein: CASSQGAGRPEAFF. The CDR3 nucleotides are TGTGCCAGCAGCCAAGGGGCAGGACGGCCTGAAGCTTTCTTT.

The chain carries TRBV2 and TRBJ2-7; D ambiguous. Per the germline V gene, CDR1 is SNHLY and CDR2 is FYNNEI. The CDR3 consists of 15 residues. Between the trimmed V and J ends, which lost 2 bases and 1 base, there was a span of 12 bases. CDR3 loop: CASSESPRRSYEQYF. For the CDR3, the DNA is TGTGCCAGCAGTGAAAGCCCGCGCAGATCCTACGAGCAGTACTTC.

The rearrangement uses TRBV5-1 and TRBJ1-6; possibly TRBD1 for D (5 bases). Germline CDR1 SGHRS, CDR2 YFSETQ. The CDR3 is made up of 14 amino acids. Trimming stripped 0 bases from V and 8 bases from J, with 9 bases between. DNA for the CDR3: TGCGCCAGCAGCTTGGGACAGCAGGATTCACCCCTCCACTTT. Its translation is CASSLGQQDSPLHF.

The gene calls are TRBV7-9 and TRBJ2-2; 7 nucleotides match TRBD1. This CDR3 contains 16 residues. Germline values: CDR1 SEHNR, CDR2 FQNEAQ (reference sequence). The V gene end was trimmed by 4 bases and the J gene end by 4 bases; junction bases not matched to a gene: 9. This CDR3 reads CASSSPDRATTGELFF. The CDR3, as DNA: TGTGCCAGCAGCTCACCTGACAGGGCCACCACCGGGGAGCTGTTTTTT. Variable domain in full (rest from reference TRBV7-9 and TRBJ2-2): DTGVSQNPRHKITKRGQNVTFRCDPISEHNRLYWYRQTLGQGPEFLTYFQNEAQLEKSRLLSDRFSAERPKGSFSTLEIQRTEQGDSAMYLCASSSPDRATTGELFFGEGSRLTVL.

The rearrangement joins TRBV11-3 to TRBJ2-2; D perhaps matches TRBD2 (5 bases). Looked up from germline, CDR1 is SGHNT and CDR2 is YENEEA. The CDR3 is made up of 13 amino acids. V dropped 6 bases and J dropped 3 bases, with 8 bases sitting between them. CDR3 loop: CASSEGDTGELFF. For the CDR3, the DNA is TGTGCCAGCAGTGAGGGCGACACCGGGGAGCTGTTTTTT.

The chain has TRBV5-1 and TRBJ1-3, with a weak D call TRBD1 (6 bases). This CDR3 spans 16 amino acids. Trimming left V 4 bases short and J 0 bases short, with 14 bases between. Germline V CDR1 and CDR2: SGHRS, YFSETQ. The CDR3 spells CASSITPGASGNTIYF. CDR3 coding DNA: TGCGCCAGCAGCATAACCCCGGGGGCCTCTGGAAACACCATATATTTT.

This clone was found a few times. The chain couples TRBV7-2 to TRBJ1-4, with D possibly matching TRBD1 (5 bases). Between the trimmed V and J ends, which lost 1 base and 8 bases, there was a span of 14 bases. CDR1 and CDR2 (germline): SGHTA, FQGNSA. The CDR3 loop spans 15 amino acids. The CDR3 coding sequence is TGTGCCAGCAGCTTAGGGGGCGGGGTAGGAGAAAAACTGTTTTTT. As protein: CASSLGGGVGEKLFF.

This sequence joins TRBV27 and TRBJ1-1; maybe TRBD1 (5 bases). This CDR3 has 15 amino acids. Germline V gene sequence: CDR1 MNHEY, CDR2 SMNVEV (reference sequence). Trimming cost V 3 bases and J 3 bases, with 14 bases left between them. The CDR3 DNA is TGTGCCAGCAGTTTCTCCCAGGGAAGTTACACTGAAGCTTTCTTT. It is translated as CASSFSQGSYTEAFF.

The V gene is TRBV18, the J gene TRBJ1-1; 7 positions match TRBD1. The CDR3 covers 14 residues. Germline-derived CDR1 and CDR2 are KGHSH and LQKENI. J gave up 4 bases and V 5 bases, and 7 bases lay outside the gene matches. CDR3 region: CASSATTGVTEAFF. CDR3 in DNA: TGTGCCAGCTCAGCAACAACAGGGGTCACTGAAGCTTTCTTT.

To note about this clone: Different DNA sequences within this sample yield the same CDR3. The gene calls are TRBV7-7 and TRBJ2-3, with D unclear. V gave up 6 bases and J gave up 3 bases, with 7 bases separating them. Germline CDR1 reads SSHAT; CDR2 reads FNYEAQ (reference sequence). The CDR3 consists of 12 residues. For the CDR3, the DNA is TGTGCCAGCAGTCCCGGGACAGATACGCAGTATTTT. Residues: CASSPGTDTQYF.

This chain joins TRBV6-1 and TRBJ1-2; TRBD1 agrees at 8 bases. V trimming: 0 bases; J trimming: 3 bases; junction bases outside the gene matches: 6. Germline CDR1 reads MNHNS; CDR2 reads SASEGT. This CDR3 is built from 16 residues. Written as DNA, the CDR3 is TGTGCCAGCAGTGAAGCGAGGGACAGGAGTTACTATGGCTACACCTTC. Amino acid sequence: CASSEARDRSYYGYTF.

This clone was seen only a few times. This chain links TRBV30 with TRBJ1-4; unclear D gene. Germline V gene data show CDR1 as GTSNPN and CDR2 as SVGIG (reference sequence). Trimming stripped 0 bases from V and 0 bases from J, with 5 bases between. This CDR3 region has 14 residues. CDR3: CAWSVGSTNEKLFF. In DNA, the CDR3 is TGTGCCTGGAGTGTTGGGTCAACTAATGAAAAACTGTTTTTT.

This clone was detected once. The rearrangement links TRBV30 to TRBJ1-1; TRBD1 matches 7 bases. V lost 1 base, J lost 1 base, and 9 bases stayed unmatched. Germline CDR1 reads GTSNPN; CDR2 reads SVGIG (reference sequence). The CDR3 covers 16 residues. The CDR3 sequence: CAWSATYGTANTEAFF. The CDR3 nucleotides are TGTGCCTGGAGTGCAACCTACGGGACAGCGAACACTGAAGCTTTCTTT.

V gene TRBV30 combines with J gene TRBJ1-2, with 9 bases fitting TRBD1. The trim removed 0 bases at V and 8 bases at J, leaving 13 bases unmatched. The CDR3 consists of 16 residues. Germline V gives CDR1 GTSNPN, CDR2 SVGIG (reference sequence). The CDR3 loop is CAWSVPGQGSFRGYTF. CDR3 DNA sequence: TGTGCCTGGAGTGTACCTGGACAGGGGTCCTTTCGAGGCTACACCTTC.

This chain links TRBV11-3 with TRBJ2-3; no clear D gene. The germline CDR1 and CDR2 sequences are SGHNT and YENEEA. The V and J ends lost 4 bases and 6 bases respectively, with 11 bases between them. This CDR3 has 13 amino acids. The CDR3 DNA follows: TGTGCCAGCAGCTCCGAACACTTGGATACGCAGTATTTT. This sequence encodes CASSSEHLDTQYF. Full variable domain (missing parts from reference TRBV11-3 and TRBJ2-3): EAGVVQSPRYKIIEKKQPVAFWCNPISGHNTLYWYLQNLGQGPELLIRYENEEAVDDSQLPKDRFSAERLKGVDSTLKIQPAELGDSAVYLCASSSEHLDTQYFGPGTRLTVL.

V and J are TRBV6-6 and TRBJ1-5; D remains ambiguous. Trimming removed 0 bases at V and 5 bases at J, with 14 bases between. The CDR3 is made up of 16 amino acids. CDR1 MNHNY and CDR2 SVGAGI come from the germline V gene (reference sequence). The CDR3 here is CASSYSPLDPDQPQHF. In nucleotides, the CDR3 is TGTGCCAGCAGTTACTCCCCTCTGGACCCGGATCAGCCCCAGCATTTT.

CDR3 nucleotide sequence: TGTGCCAGCAAACAGGCCGGGAGGACTGAAAAACTGTTTTTT. Protein: CASKQAGRTEKLFF. This chain links TRBV3-1 (or the pseudogene TRBV3-2) with TRBJ1-4; weak D call: TRBD1 (5 bases). The length of the CDR3 is 14 residues. The germline V gene has CDR1 LGHDT and CDR2 YNNKEL (reference sequence). V was shortened by 7 bases and J by 7 bases, with 16 bases between the two germline ends.